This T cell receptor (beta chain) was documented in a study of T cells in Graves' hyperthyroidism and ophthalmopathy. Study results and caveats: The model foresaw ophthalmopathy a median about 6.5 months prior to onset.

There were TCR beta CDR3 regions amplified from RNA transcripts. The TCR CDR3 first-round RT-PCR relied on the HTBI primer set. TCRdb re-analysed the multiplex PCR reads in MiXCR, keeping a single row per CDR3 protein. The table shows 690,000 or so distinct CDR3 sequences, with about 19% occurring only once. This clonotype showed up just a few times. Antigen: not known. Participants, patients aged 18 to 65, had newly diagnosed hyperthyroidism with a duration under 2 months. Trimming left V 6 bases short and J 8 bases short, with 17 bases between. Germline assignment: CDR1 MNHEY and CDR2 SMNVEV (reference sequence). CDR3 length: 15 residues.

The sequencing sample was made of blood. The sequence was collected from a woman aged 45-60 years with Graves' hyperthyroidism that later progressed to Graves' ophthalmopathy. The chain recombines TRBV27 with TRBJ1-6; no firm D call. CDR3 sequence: CASRVALYFDSPLHF. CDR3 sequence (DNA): TGTGCCAGCAGAGTAGCCCTGTATTTCGATTCACCCCTCCACTTT.